The 25 T cell receptor beta chains presented below share a single source sample, sequenced in a study of cytomegalovirus exposure and HLA in healthy donors. Primers included in the PCR were 60 Vbeta and 13 Jbeta primers. Generated by immunoSEQ multiplex PCR, the TCRdb table keeps only in-frame clones and is missing some. Among 130,000 or so clones, approximately 8.6% were seen once, and the ten largest hold around 6.1%. The material sequenced was PBMCs. The receptors stem from a woman in her 40s in good health and CMV-seropositive.

The sample holds a few counts of this clone. The gene calls are TRBV5-4 and TRBJ1-2; 8 positions match TRBD1. Germline CDR1 SGHNT, CDR2 YYREEE (reference sequence). With 5 bases clipped from V and 3 bases from J, the junction kept 9 bases outside the gene matches. The CDR3 covers 15 residues. In DNA, the CDR3 is TGTGCCAGCAGGTCCGACAGGGGATGGGACTATGGCTACACCTTC. It codes for CASRSDRGWDYGYTF.

This clone has only a few counts. V usage is TRBV2 and J usage is TRBJ2-5, with 8 bases aligning to TRBD2. CDR3 length: 12 residues. V gave up 11 bases and J gave up 5 bases; unmatched junction bases: 7. Germline CDR1 reads SNHLY; CDR2 reads FYNNEI. Here the CDR3 reads CALGRGRETQYF. The DNA for the CDR3 is TGTGCCCTCGGGAGGGGCAGGGAGACCCAGTACTTC.

This clone was detected a few times. The chain employs TRBV11-2 and TRBJ2-7, with 8 positions matching TRBD1. CDR3 length: 14 amino acids. Trimming at V came to 5 bases and at J to 2 bases, leaving 5 bases not matched to a gene. The germline gives CDR1 SGHAT, CDR2 FQNNGV. The CDR3 sequence: CASSADRVAYEQYF. The DNA of the CDR3 is TGTGCCAGCAGCGCGGACAGGGTGGCCTACGAGCAGTACTTC.

V usage is TRBV18 and J usage is TRBJ2-3; TRBD1 aligns across 10 bases. The CDR3 sequence is 15 residues long. V was pared by 4 bases and J by 4 bases, with 5 bases of the junction left unmatched. In germline, CDR1 is KGHSH, CDR2 LQKENI. This CDR3 is CASSRDRGWADTQYF. CDR3 DNA sequence: TGTGCCAGCTCACGGGACAGGGGATGGGCAGATACGCAGTATTTT.

In its sample, this clone was seen a few times. The CDR3 coding sequence is TGTGCCAGTAGTATTGGTGGCAGGGGGGAAATGAACACTGAAGCTTTCTTT. Translated, it gives CASSIGGRGEMNTEAFF. The chain recombines TRBV19 with TRBJ1-1; TRBD1 agrees at 7 bases. Losses at the gene ends were 3 bases for V and 0 bases for J; bases not matched to a gene: 10. The CDR3 is made up of 17 amino acids. The germline V gene encodes CDR1 LNHDA and CDR2 SQIVND (reference sequence).

The J gene is TRBJ2-5, the V gene TRBV9; 10 nucleotides line up with TRBD2. The junction had 8 bases not matched to a gene; V was cut back by 0 bases and J by 0 bases. From germline, CDR1 is SGDLS and CDR2 YYNGEE. There are 18 residues in the CDR3. CDR3 protein: CASSVDRVAGGNQETQYF. The CDR3 DNA sequence: TGTGCCAGCAGCGTAGATAGGGTAGCGGGGGGAAACCAAGAGACCCAGTACTTC.

This clone turned up a few times. The chain carries TRBV7-2 and TRBJ1-3; a weak D match, TRBD1 (6 bases). There are 12 residues in the CDR3. Germline V CDR1 and CDR2: SGHTA, FQGNSA. The ends were cut back, 4 bases at V and 11 bases at J, with 12 bases in the middle. CDR3 protein: CASSSPNRAIYF. CDR3 in DNA: TGTGCCAGCAGCTCCCCGAACAGGGCCATATATTTT. The complete variable domain, with remaining parts taken from reference TRBV7-2 and TRBJ1-3, reads GAGVSQSPSNKVTEKGKDVELRCDPISGHTALYWYRQSLGQGLEFLIYFQGNSAPDKSGLPSDRFSAERTGGSVSTLTIQRTQQEDSAVYLCASSSPNRAIYFGEGSWLTVV.

This sequence joins TRBV15 and TRBJ1-1; perhaps TRBD1 as D (5 bases). Deletions cut 6 bases from V and 3 bases from J, with 17 bases between. In germline, CDR1 is LNHNV, CDR2 YYDKDF (reference sequence). The CDR3 covers 15 residues. For the CDR3, the DNA is TGTGCCACCAGTCCTGTGGGGGGGATCCACACTGAAGCTTTCTTT. This gives the protein CATSPVGGIHTEAFF.

The chain couples TRBV10-2 to TRBJ2-1, with 8 bases identical to TRBD1. Germline V CDR1 and CDR2: WSHSY, SAAADI. Trimming at V came to 8 bases and at J to 0 bases, leaving 15 bases not matched to a gene. There are 18 residues in the CDR3. CDR3 protein: CASRETGASPSSYNEQFF. CDR3 coding DNA: TGCGCCAGCCGAGAGACAGGGGCCAGCCCGAGCTCCTACAATGAGCAGTTCTTC.

V is TRBV28 and J is TRBJ2-5, with D perhaps matching TRBD2 (5 bases). The V end was cut by 5 bases, the J end by 4 bases, with 20 bases between. From germline, CDR1 is MDHEN and CDR2 SYDVKM. This CDR3 region has 16 residues. The CDR3 is CASSPASDSFGETQYF. CDR3 in DNA: TGTGCCAGCAGTCCCGCCTCGGACTCCTTCGGAGAGACCCAGTACTTC.

The chain is built from TRBV19 and TRBJ2-5; D not certain. CDR3 length: 11 residues. V was shortened by 10 bases and J by 2 bases, with 8 bases between the two germline ends. Germline CDR1 LNHDA, CDR2 SQIVND (reference sequence). CDR3 bases: TGTGCCACGCGGCGACAAGAGACCCAGTACTTC. This translates into CATRRQETQYF.

This clone was observed a handful of times. The V gene is TRBV28, the J gene TRBJ2-7, with a possible D match to TRBD1 (6 bases). This CDR3 comprises 13 residues. Trimming removed 6 bases from V and 2 bases from J, with 11 bases in between. The germline V gene has CDR1 MDHEN and CDR2 SYDVKM. CDR3 amino acids: CASRFRGTYEQYF. The DNA of the CDR3 is TGTGCCAGCAGGTTCAGGGGTACCTACGAGCAGTACTTC.

This clone has more than one count but fewer than ten. This chain uses TRBV7-9 with TRBJ2-3; 10 bases fit TRBD2. The germline V gene has CDR1 SEHNR and CDR2 FQNEAQ (reference sequence). The CDR3 has 14 amino acids. The junction had 9 bases not matched to a gene; V was cut back by 6 bases and J by 9 bases. The CDR3: CASRRLAGEETQYF. DNA for the CDR3: TGTGCCAGCAGGAGGCTAGCGGGGGAGGAAACGCAGTATTTT.

This clone was found a few times. CDR3 loop: CAWSPHSGAGGSEQYF. DNA of the CDR3: TGTGCCTGGAGTCCACACTCAGGGGCGGGGGGGAGCGAGCAGTACTTC. The chain couples TRBV30 to TRBJ2-7; 9 nucleotides agree with TRBD2. CDR3 length equals 16 residues. Germline CDR1 is GTSNPN and CDR2 is SVGIG (reference sequence). Germline trimming cut 2 bases from V and 6 bases from J; bases unmatched to any gene: 14.

The chain couples TRBV5-1 to TRBJ2-7; 7 bases are shared with TRBD1. V lost 6 bases, J lost 0 bases, and 6 bases stayed unmatched. From germline, CDR1 is SGHRS and CDR2 YFSETQ. CDR3 length equals 14 residues. CDR3 nucleotides: TGCGCCAGCATGGAGACAGGGATCTCCTACGAGCAGTACTTC. Translated: CASMETGISYEQYF.

The chain combines TRBV5-4 with TRBJ1-6, with D perhaps matching TRBD1 (5 bases). Germline values: CDR1 SGHNT, CDR2 YYREEE (reference sequence). CDR3 length: 17 amino acids. Trimming took 6 bases from V and 9 from J, leaving 25 bases between them. CDR3 residues: CASTVGGFRATGSPLHF. The CDR3 nucleotides read TGTGCCAGCACCGTGGGGGGGTTCCGCGCCACCGGTTCACCCCTCCACTTT.

For the CDR3, the DNA is TGTGCCAGTAGTATCGGGGGACCAACTAATGAAAAACTGTTTTTT. Amino acids: CASSIGGPTNEKLFF. The J gene is TRBJ1-4, the V gene TRBV19, with D perhaps matching TRBD1 (5 bases). CDR1 LNHDA and CDR2 SQIVND come from the germline V gene (reference sequence). CDR3 length: 15 amino acids. The V end was cut by 3 bases, the J end by 0 bases, with 8 bases between.

The table lists this clone with a few counts. The rearrangement links TRBV11-2 to TRBJ2-7; the match to TRBD2 covers 7 bases. The CDR3 covers 15 residues. V shed 4 bases, J shed 2 bases, and the junction held 8 bases outside the gene matches. Germline CDR1 is SGHAT and CDR2 is FQNNGV. CDR3 nucleotide sequence: TGTGCCAGCAGCTGGGGGGGAGGGGAAGCCTACGAGCAGTACTTC. Translation gives CASSWGGGEAYEQYF.

There are a few counts of this clone. The rearrangement links TRBV6-1 to TRBJ2-7, with TRBD1 identical over 7 bases. Per the germline V gene, CDR1 is MNHNS and CDR2 is SASEGT. V was pared by 4 bases and J by 3 bases, with 6 bases of the junction left unmatched. The CDR3 spans 14 residues. The CDR3 DNA is TGTGCCAGCAGTGCGACAGGGAGATTCTACGAGCAGTACTTC. This translates into CASSATGRFYEQYF.

The chain uses TRBV30 and TRBJ1-6; maybe TRBD1 (6 bases). Germline lookup yields CDR1 GTSNPN and CDR2 SVGIG (reference sequence). The ends were cut back, 0 bases at V and 9 bases at J, with 9 bases in the middle. There are 13 residues in the CDR3. The CDR3 region has the DNA TGTGCCTGGAGTGTACGGGACACTTCACCCCTCCACTTT. This gives the protein CAWSVRDTSPLHF.

This clone appeared a single time. V usage is TRBV4-2 and J usage is TRBJ1-5; possibly TRBD1 for D (5 bases). This CDR3 region has 14 residues. V dropped 4 bases and J dropped 6 bases, with 13 bases sitting between them. Germline V gives CDR1 LGHNA, CDR2 YNFKEQ. The CDR3 bases are TGTGCCAGCAGCCCCGGGGGGGGGTCTCAGCCCCAGCATTTT. Its protein product is CASSPGGGSQPQHF.

This clone appeared a few times. This chain connects TRBV6-8 to TRBJ2-1; possible D gene TRBD2, 6 bases. Between the trimmed V and J ends, which lost 8 bases and 6 bases, there was a span of 14 bases. In germline, CDR1 is MNHGY, CDR2 SAAAGT. CDR3 length equals 13 residues. CDR3 sequence: CASETGLLNEQFF. The CDR3 DNA reads as TGTGCCAGCGAAACTGGACTACTCAATGAGCAGTTCTTC.

This clone was observed at least ten times. The V and J genes are TRBV5-1 and TRBJ2-1; TRBD2 is a possible D gene (6 bases). CDR1 and CDR2 from the germline V gene are SGHRS and YFSETQ. The CDR3 covers 15 residues. The V and J ends lost 4 bases and 1 base respectively, with 12 bases between them. CDR3 in amino acids: CASSLGLRSYNEQFF. The DNA for the CDR3 is TGCGCCAGCAGCCTCGGACTAAGGTCCTACAATGAGCAGTTCTTC.

The V gene is TRBV6-1, the J gene TRBJ1-1, with D possibly being TRBD1 (6 bases). The V end lost 4 bases, the J end lost 4 bases, and 13 bases lay between the germline ends. The CDR3 covers 14 residues. The germline CDR1 and CDR2 sequences are MNHNS and SASEGT. The CDR3 region has the DNA TGTGCCAGCAGTGTCGGGACAAGAGGCACTGAAGCTTTCTTT. It specifies CASSVGTRGTEAFF.

This clone was detected a few times. The chain joins TRBV5-5 to TRBJ2-3; 11 bases are a match to TRBD2. Germline CDR1 and CDR2: SGHKS and YYEKEE (reference sequence). V shed 4 bases and J 7 bases; nucleotides not matched to a gene: 8. The CDR3 contains 15 residues. CDR3 sequence: CASSGLAGGYHTQYF. CDR3 DNA: TGTGCCAGCAGCGGGCTAGCGGGGGGATATCATACGCAGTATTTT. Complete variable domain (other parts from reference TRBV5-5 and TRBJ2-3): DAGVTQSPTHLIKTRGQQVTLRCSPISGHKSVSWYQQVLGQGPQFIFQYYEKEERGRGNFPDRFSARQFPNYSSELNVNALLLGDSALYLCASSGLAGGYHTQYFGPGTRLTVL.